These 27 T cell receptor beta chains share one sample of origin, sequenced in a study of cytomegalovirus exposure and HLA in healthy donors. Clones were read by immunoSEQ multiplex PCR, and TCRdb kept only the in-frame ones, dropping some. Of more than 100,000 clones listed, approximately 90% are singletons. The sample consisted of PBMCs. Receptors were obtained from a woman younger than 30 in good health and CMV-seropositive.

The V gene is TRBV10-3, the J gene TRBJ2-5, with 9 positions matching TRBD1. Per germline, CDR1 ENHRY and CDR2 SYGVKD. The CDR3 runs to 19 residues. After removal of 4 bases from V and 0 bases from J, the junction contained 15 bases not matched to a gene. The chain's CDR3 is CAISGPGTGTNAYQETQYF. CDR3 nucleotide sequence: TGTGCCATCAGTGGCCCAGGGACAGGGACAAACGCGTACCAAGAGACCCAGTACTTC.

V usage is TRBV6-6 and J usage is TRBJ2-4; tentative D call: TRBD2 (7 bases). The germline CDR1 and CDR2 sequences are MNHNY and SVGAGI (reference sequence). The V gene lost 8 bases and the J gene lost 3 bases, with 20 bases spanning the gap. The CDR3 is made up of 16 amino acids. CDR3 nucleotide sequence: TGTGCCAGCCACACCGTGGGGGGGCGGGGCAAAAACATTCAGTACTTC. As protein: CASHTVGGRGKNIQYF.

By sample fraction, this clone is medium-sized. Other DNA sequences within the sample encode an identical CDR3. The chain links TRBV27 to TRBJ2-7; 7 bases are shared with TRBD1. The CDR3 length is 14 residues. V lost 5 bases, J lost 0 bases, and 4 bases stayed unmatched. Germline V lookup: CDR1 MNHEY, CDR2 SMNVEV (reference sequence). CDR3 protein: CASSGQASSYEQYF. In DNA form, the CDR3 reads TGTGCCAGCAGTGGACAGGCTAGCTCCTACGAGCAGTACTTC.

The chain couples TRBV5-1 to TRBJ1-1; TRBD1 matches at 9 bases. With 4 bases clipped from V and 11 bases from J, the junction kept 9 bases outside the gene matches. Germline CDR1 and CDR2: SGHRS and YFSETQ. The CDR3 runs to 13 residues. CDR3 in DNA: TGCGCCAGCAGCGTGGGACAGGGTGTTGGTGCTTTCTTT. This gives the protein CASSVGQGVGAFF.

The CDR3 sequence: CASSFSGRAETQYF. The DNA for the CDR3 is TGTGCCAGCAGCTTTAGCGGGAGGGCCGAGACCCAGTACTTC. The V call is TRBV7-9, the J call TRBJ2-5, with 11 bases that match TRBD2. Germline CDR1 and CDR2: SEHNR and FQNEAQ (reference sequence). This CDR3 has 14 amino acids. The V gene end was trimmed by 3 bases and the J gene end by 5 bases; junction bases not matched to a gene: 2.

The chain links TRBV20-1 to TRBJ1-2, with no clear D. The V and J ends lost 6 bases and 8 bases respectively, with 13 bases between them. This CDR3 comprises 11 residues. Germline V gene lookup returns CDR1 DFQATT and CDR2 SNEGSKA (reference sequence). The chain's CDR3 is CSAGDGVGYTF. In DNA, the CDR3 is TGCAGTGCGGGCGACGGGGTCGGCTACACCTTC.

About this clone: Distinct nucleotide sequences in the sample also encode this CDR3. The chain's CDR3 is CASSLHRNTEAFF. In nucleotides, the CDR3 is TGCGCCAGCAGCCTCCACAGGAACACTGAAGCTTTCTTT. The chain uses TRBV5-1 and TRBJ1-1; no definite D call. Trimming took off 4 bases at V and 1 base at J, with 8 bases between the two ends. Germline V CDR1 and CDR2: SGHRS, YFSETQ. The CDR3 is 13 amino acids.

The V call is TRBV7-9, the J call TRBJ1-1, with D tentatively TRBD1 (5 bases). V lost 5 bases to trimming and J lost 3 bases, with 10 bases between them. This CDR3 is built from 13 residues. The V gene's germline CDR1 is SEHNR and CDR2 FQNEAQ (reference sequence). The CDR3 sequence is CASSPQQDTEAFF. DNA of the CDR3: TGTGCCAGCAGCCCTCAACAGGACACTGAAGCTTTCTTT.

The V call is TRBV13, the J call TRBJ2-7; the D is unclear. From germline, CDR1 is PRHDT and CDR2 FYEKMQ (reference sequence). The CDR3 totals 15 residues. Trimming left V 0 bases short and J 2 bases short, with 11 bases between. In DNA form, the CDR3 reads TGTGCCAGCAGCTTAGGGGTTTACGGAGCCTACGAGCAGTACTTC. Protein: CASSLGVYGAYEQYF. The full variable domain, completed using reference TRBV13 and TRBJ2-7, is AAGVIQSPRHLIKEKRETATLKCYPIPRHDTVYWYQQGPGQDPQFLISFYEKMQSDKGSIPDRFSAQQFSDYHSELNMSSLELGDSALYFCASSLGVYGAYEQYFGPGTRLTVT.

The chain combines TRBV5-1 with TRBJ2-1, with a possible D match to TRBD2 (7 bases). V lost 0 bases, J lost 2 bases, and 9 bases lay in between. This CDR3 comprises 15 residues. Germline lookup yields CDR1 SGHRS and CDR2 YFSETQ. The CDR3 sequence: CASSLEGGAYNEQFF. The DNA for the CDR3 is TGCGCCAGCAGCTTGGAGGGGGGGGCCTACAATGAGCAGTTCTTC. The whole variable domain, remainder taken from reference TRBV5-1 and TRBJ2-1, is KAGVTQTPRYLIKTRGQQVTLSCSPISGHRSVSWYQQTPGQGLQFLFEYFSETQRNKGNFPGRFSGRQFSNSRSEMNVSTLELGDSALYLCASSLEGGAYNEQFFGPGTRLTVL.

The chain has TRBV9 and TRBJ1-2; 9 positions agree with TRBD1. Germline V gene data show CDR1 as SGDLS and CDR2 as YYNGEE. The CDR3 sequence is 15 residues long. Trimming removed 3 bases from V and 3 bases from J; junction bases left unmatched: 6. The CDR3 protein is CASSGGGQGYYGYTF. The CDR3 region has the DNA TGTGCCAGCAGCGGCGGGGGACAGGGCTACTATGGCTACACCTTC.

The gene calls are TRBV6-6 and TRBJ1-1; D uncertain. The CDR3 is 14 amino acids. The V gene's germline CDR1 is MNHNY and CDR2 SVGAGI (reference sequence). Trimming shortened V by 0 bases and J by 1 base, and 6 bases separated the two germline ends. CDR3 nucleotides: TGTGCCAGCAGTTACTCGGAGGGGAACACTGAAGCTTTCTTT. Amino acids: CASSYSEGNTEAFF.

Here the CDR3 reads CASSVRDTYNSPLHF. Here the CDR3 DNA reads TGTGCCAGCAGCGTGAGGGATACCTATAATTCACCCCTCCACTTT. The chain links TRBV9 to TRBJ1-6; the D is unclear. CDR1 and CDR2 from the germline V gene are SGDLS and YYNGEE. Trimming removed 2 bases from V and 2 bases from J, with 8 bases in between. The CDR3 length is 15 residues.

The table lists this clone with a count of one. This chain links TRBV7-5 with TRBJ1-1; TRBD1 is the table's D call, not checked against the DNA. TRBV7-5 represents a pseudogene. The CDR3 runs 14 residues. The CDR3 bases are TGTGCCAGAAGCACCCACAGGGGGAATACTGAAGCTTTCTTT. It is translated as CARSTHRGNTEAFF.

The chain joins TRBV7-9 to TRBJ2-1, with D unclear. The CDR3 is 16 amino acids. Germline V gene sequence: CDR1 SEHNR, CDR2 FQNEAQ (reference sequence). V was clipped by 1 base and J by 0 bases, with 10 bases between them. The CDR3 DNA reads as TGTGCCAGCAGCTTAGGCGGCGGAATCTCCTACAATGAGCAGTTCTTC. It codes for CASSLGGGISYNEQFF.

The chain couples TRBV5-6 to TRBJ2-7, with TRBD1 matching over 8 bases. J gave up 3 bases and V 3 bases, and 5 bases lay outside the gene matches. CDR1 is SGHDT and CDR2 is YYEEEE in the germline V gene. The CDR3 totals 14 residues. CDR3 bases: TGTGCCAGCAGCTACGGACAGGGCGTCTACGAGCAGTACTTC. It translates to CASSYGQGVYEQYF.

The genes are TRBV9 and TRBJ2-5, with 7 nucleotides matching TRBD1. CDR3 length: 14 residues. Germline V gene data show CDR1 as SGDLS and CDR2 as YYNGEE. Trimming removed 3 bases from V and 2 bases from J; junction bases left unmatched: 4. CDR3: CASSAQGVQETQYF. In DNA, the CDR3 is TGTGCCAGCAGCGCCCAGGGGGTTCAAGAGACCCAGTACTTC.

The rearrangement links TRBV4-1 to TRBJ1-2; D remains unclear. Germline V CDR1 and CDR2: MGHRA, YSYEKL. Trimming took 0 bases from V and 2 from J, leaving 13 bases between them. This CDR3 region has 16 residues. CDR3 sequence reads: CASSQDSTLLNYGYTF. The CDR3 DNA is TGCGCCAGCAGCCAAGATAGTACCCTGTTAAACTATGGCTACACCTTC.

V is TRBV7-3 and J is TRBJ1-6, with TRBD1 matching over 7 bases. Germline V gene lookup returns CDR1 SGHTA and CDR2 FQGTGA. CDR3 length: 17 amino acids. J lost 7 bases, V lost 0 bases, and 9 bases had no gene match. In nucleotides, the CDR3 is TGTGCCAGCAGCTTAACGTCACGGACAGGTGTAAATTCACCCCTCCACTTT. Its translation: CASSLTSRTGVNSPLHF. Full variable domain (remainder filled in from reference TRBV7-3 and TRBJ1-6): GAGVSQTPSNKVTEKGKYVELRCDPISGHTALYWYRQSLGQGPEFLIYFQGTGAADDSGLPNDRFFAVRPEGSVSTLKIQRTERGDSAVYLCASSLTSRTGVNSPLHFGNGTRLTVT.

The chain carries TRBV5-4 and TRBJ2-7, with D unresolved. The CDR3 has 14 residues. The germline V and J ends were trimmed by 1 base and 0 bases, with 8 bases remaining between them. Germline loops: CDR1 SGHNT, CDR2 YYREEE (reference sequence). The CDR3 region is CASSLTASSYEQYF. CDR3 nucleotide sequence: TGTGCCAGCAGCTTGACTGCAAGCTCCTACGAGCAGTACTTC.

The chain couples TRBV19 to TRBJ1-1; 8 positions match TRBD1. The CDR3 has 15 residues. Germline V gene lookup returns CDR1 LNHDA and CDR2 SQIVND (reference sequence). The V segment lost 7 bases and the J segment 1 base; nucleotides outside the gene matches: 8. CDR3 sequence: CASKIEGTGNTEAFF. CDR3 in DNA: TGTGCCAGTAAAATAGAAGGGACAGGGAACACTGAAGCTTTCTTT. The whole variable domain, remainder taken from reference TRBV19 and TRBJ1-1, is DGGITQSPKYLFRKEGQNVTLSCEQNLNHDAMYWYRQDPGQGLRLIYYSQIVNDFQKGDIAEGYSVSREKKESFPLTVTSAQKNPTAFYLCASKIEGTGNTEAFFGQGTRLTVV.

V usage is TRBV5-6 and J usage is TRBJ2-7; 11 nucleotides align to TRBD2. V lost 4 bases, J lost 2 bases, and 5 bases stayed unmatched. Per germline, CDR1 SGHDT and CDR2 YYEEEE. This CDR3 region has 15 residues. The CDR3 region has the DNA TGTGCCAGCAGCCCGGGACTAGCGGTGCCCTACGAGCAGTACTTC. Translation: CASSPGLAVPYEQYF. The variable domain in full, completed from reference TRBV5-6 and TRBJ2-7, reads DAGVTQSPTHLIKTRGQQVTLRCSPKSGHDTVSWYQQALGQGPQFIFQYYEEEERQRGNFPDRFSGHQFPNYSSELNVNALLLGDSALYLCASSPGLAVPYEQYFGPGTRLTVT.

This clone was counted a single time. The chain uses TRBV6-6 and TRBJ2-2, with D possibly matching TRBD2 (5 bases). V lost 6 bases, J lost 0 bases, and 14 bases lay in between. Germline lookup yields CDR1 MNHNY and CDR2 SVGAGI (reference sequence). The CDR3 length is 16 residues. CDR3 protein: CASRQEGISNTGELFF. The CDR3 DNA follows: TGTGCCAGCAGGCAAGAGGGTATATCGAACACCGGGGAGCTGTTTTTT.

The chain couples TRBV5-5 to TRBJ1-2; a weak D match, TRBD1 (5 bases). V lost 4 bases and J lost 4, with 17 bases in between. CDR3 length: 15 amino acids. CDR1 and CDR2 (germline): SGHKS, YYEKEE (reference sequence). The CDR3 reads CASSQTETELYGYTF. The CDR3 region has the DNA TGTGCCAGCAGCCAGACGGAGACAGAACTCTATGGCTACACCTTC.

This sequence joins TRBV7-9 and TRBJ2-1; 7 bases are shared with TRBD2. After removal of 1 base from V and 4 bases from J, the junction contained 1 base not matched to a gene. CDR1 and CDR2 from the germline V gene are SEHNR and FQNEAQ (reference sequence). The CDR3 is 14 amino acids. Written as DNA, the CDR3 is TGTGCCAGCAGCTTAGGACTAGCTTACAATGAGCAGTTCTTC. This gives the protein CASSLGLAYNEQFF.

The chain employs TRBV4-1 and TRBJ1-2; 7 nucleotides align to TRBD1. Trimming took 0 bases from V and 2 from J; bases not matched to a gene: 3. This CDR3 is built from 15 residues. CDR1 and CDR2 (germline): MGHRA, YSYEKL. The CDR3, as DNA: TGCGCCAGCAGCCAAGAAGAAGGGGGCAACTATGGCTACACCTTC. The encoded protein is CASSQEEGGNYGYTF.

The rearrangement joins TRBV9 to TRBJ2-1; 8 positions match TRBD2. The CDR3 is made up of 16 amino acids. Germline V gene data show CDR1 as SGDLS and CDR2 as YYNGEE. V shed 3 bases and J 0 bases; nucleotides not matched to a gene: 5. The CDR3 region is CASSGLARRSYNEQFF. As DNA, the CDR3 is TGTGCCAGCAGCGGACTAGCGCGCCGCTCCTACAATGAGCAGTTCTTC.